The source of this T cell receptor (beta chain) is a study of OX40 agonist ivuxolimab in advanced cancers. The CDR3 length is 15 residues. Germline CDR1 and CDR2: ENHRY and SYGVKD. V lost 2 bases, J lost 2 bases, and 11 bases lay in between. Sequenced by immunoSEQ multiplex PCR; TCRdb stores in-frame clones only, minus some. The sample has about 66,000 clones, roughly 80% seen once; the top ten hold 6% to 8%. The TCR comes from an adult with an advanced solid tumor such as melanoma, head and neck, liver or kidney cancer. The input for sequencing was CD4+ or CD8+ T cells sorted from blood, taken in a trial of the OX40 agonist ivuxolimab. The chain links TRBV10-3 to TRBJ2-3; D perhaps matches TRBD1 (6 bases). The CDR3 DNA is TGTGCCATCAGTGAGCCCGGACAGAACACAGATACGCAGTATTTT. This gives the protein CAISEPGQNTDTQYF.